The table lists the clone carrying this T cell receptor (beta chain) with many counts. The antigen is not known. The data originate from a study of T cells in Graves' hyperthyroidism and ophthalmopathy. Whole-study findings and limits: Ophthalmopathy, as predicted by the model, came a median 6.5 months after the prediction. Stable hyperthyroidism and ophthalmopathy were separated using 13 V-J signatures. Most clonotypes expanded in thyroid above 0.001 were likewise present in blood.

This CDR3 spans 14 amino acids. Germline lookup yields CDR1 SGDLS and CDR2 YYNGEE. The ends were cut back, 4 bases at V and 0 bases at J, with 10 bases in the middle. RNA transcripts yielded amplified TCR beta CDR3 regions. In the first-round RT-PCR of the TCR CDR3, the HTBI primer set was used. Via MiXCR, TCRdb re-called the multiplex PCR reads, giving one row per CDR3 protein. The data show about 570,000 distinct CDR3 sequences, roughly 46% seen once. Reasons for excluding patients were uncontrolled infection, other autoimmune disease, pregnancy or lactation. The source is an adult woman with Graves' disease, either hyperthyroidism or ophthalmopathy (not recorded which). The V and J genes are TRBV9 and TRBJ1-1; D remains ambiguous. The sample comprised peripheral blood or thyroid tissue (not recorded which). CDR3 loop: CASSLDTMNTEAFF. CDR3 coding DNA: TGTGCCAGCAGCTTAGACACCATGAACACTGAAGCTTTCTTT.